This passage covers 25 T cell receptor beta chains from one sample sequenced in a study of T cells in Graves' hyperthyroidism and ophthalmopathy (dated by TCRdb to the late 2010s). Receptors were amplified or captured by multiplex PCR. The reads were generated on an Illumina HiSeq 2000. The TCR beta CDR3 regions were amplified from RNA transcripts. For the first round of RT-PCR on the TCR CDR3, the HTBI primer set was used together with the Qiagen OneStep RT-PCR kit. The raw public data were reprocessed by TCRdb itself: fastp quality trimming at Q25, MiXCR clonotype calling, in-frame beta chains only. Entries are consolidated by CDR3 protein sequence, retaining the most common genes and DNA. This sample comprises about 610,000 distinct CDR3 sequences, roughly 16% of them detected only once. The ten largest clones take up 3% to 4% of the sample. Specimen: blood. The receptors come from a woman aged 40 to 50 with Graves' ophthalmopathy.

The chain uses TRBV6-1 and TRBJ1-2; TRBD1 aligns across 9 bases. The length of the CDR3 is 15 residues. Germline CDR1 MNHNS, CDR2 SASEGT. V lost 5 bases and J lost 7; bases outside the gene matches: 11. The CDR3 loop is CASSRASGTGIGYTF. In DNA form, the CDR3 reads TGTGCCAGCAGTAGGGCTAGCGGGACAGGGATTGGCTACACCTTC.

There are many counts of this clonotype. The rearrangement links TRBV4-1 to TRBJ2-2, with TRBD2 as a possible D gene (5 bases). Germline CDR1 MGHRA, CDR2 YSYEKL. V was cut by 2 bases and J by 1 base, with 11 bases left in between. This CDR3 spans 16 amino acids. As DNA, the CDR3 is TGCGCCAGCAGCCAATTCGAGGGATTGAACACCGGGGAGCTGTTTTTT. It codes for CASSQFEGLNTGELFF.

This chain links TRBV5-6 with TRBJ2-1, with TRBD2 identical over 13 bases. Trimming at V came to 5 bases and at J to 7 bases, leaving 6 bases not matched to a gene. CDR3 length: 15 residues. CDR1 is SGHDT, CDR2 YYEEEE, per germline. The CDR3 nucleotides are TGTGCCAGCAGACTAGCGGGGGGGATTGTGAATGAGCAGTTCTTC. It codes for CASRLAGGIVNEQFF. Variable domain in full (rest from reference TRBV5-6 and TRBJ2-1): DAGVTQSPTHLIKTRGQQVTLRCSPKSGHDTVSWYQQALGQGPQFIFQYYEEEERQRGNFPDRFSGHQFPNYSSELNVNALLLGDSALYLCASRLAGGIVNEQFFGPGTRLTVL.

This clonotype was counted at least ten times. This sequence joins TRBV30 and TRBJ2-5; D could derive from TRBD1 or TRBD2 (5 bases each). This CDR3 spans 13 amino acids. The V end lost 4 bases, the J end lost 3 bases, and 12 bases lay between the germline ends. In germline, CDR1 is GTSNPN, CDR2 SVGIG (reference sequence). CDR3 residues: CAWMGRAEETQYF. DNA of the CDR3: TGTGCCTGGATGGGGCGGGCAGAAGAGACCCAGTACTTC.

CDR3 region: CASRPHLLDSYGYTF. The CDR3 bases are TGTGCCAGCAGACCTCATCTACTGGATAGCTATGGCTACACCTTC. The rearrangement links TRBV6-1 to TRBJ1-2; D uncertain. V lost 6 bases and J lost 4, with 18 bases in between. Looked up from germline, CDR1 is MNHNS and CDR2 is SASEGT. The CDR3 runs to 15 residues.

This clonotype appeared many times. The genes are TRBV11-2 and TRBJ2-2; D possibly matches TRBD1 or TRBD2 (5 bases each). The CDR3 has 13 residues. The V end was cut by 2 bases, the J end by 7 bases, with 8 bases between. CDR1 and CDR2 (germline): SGHAT, FQNNGV. CDR3 region: CASSLQGDGELFF. The CDR3, as DNA: TGTGCCAGCAGCTTACAGGGAGACGGGGAGCTGTTTTTT.

This clonotype was seen many times. V gene TRBV7-6 combines with J gene TRBJ2-7, with 10 bases that match TRBD2. Trimming took 4 bases from V and 7 from J; bases not matched to a gene: 7. CDR3 size: 14 residues. From germline, CDR1 is SGHVS and CDR2 FNYEAQ. Here the CDR3 reads CASSSSGRAGEQYF. DNA for the CDR3: TGTGCCAGCAGCTCGAGCGGGAGGGCCGGGGAGCAGTACTTC.

This clonotype was seen only once. A clone one base away is much larger, so this may be a read error. The chain employs TRBV5-1 and TRBJ2-1, with D perhaps TRBD2 (6 bases). The V end lost 0 bases, the J end lost 5 bases, and 12 bases lay between the germline ends. Per germline, CDR1 SGHRS and CDR2 YFSETQ. The CDR3 is made up of 15 amino acids. The CDR3 protein is CASSLGGVGHNEQFF. Here the CDR3 DNA reads TGCGCCAGCAGCTTGGGGGGGGTAGGGCACAATGAGCAGTTCTTC.

Comments on this clonotype: Given a much more abundant clone one base away, this may be a read error. V gene TRBV27 combines with J gene TRBJ2-5; D unresolved. The germline CDR1 and CDR2 sequences are MNHEY and SMNVEV (reference sequence). This CDR3 has 13 amino acids. V shed 6 bases and J shed 1 base, with 9 bases lying between them. The CDR3: CASSSLSQETQYF. The CDR3, as DNA: TGTGCCAGCAGCTCATTAAGCCAAGAGACCCAGTACTTC.

This clonotype was picked up many times. The chain combines TRBV5-5 with TRBJ1-1; 11 bases are shared with TRBD1. Germline-derived CDR1 and CDR2 are SGHKS and YYEKEE (reference sequence). V dropped 3 bases and J dropped 6; count of bases not matched to a gene: 4. This CDR3 spans 14 amino acids. CDR3 sequence (DNA): TGTGCCAGCAGCTCGGACAGGGGGCGATCTGAAGCTTTCTTT. Its translation is CASSSDRGRSEAFF.

This clonotype was counted ten times or more. V gene TRBV30 combines with J gene TRBJ2-1; maybe TRBD2 (6 bases). The CDR3 length is 13 residues. Germline V lookup: CDR1 GTSNPN, CDR2 SVGIG (reference sequence). Deletions cut 6 bases from V and 10 bases from J, with 19 bases between. The chain's CDR3 is CACQRTIGDEQFF. The CDR3 DNA is TGTGCCTGCCAGCGGACTATAGGAGACGAGCAGTTCTTC.

This chain links TRBV7-9 with TRBJ2-3, with 8 bases matching TRBD2. V gave up 4 bases and J gave up 5 bases; unmatched junction bases: 5. CDR3 size: 14 residues. CDR1 and CDR2 from the germline V gene are SEHNR and FQNEAQ (reference sequence). As DNA, the CDR3 is TGTGCCAGCAGCTCTCCGGGACTAGTAGATACGCAGTATTTT. This gives the protein CASSSPGLVDTQYF.

This clonotype was counted at least ten times. The V and J genes are TRBV9 and TRBJ2-1; 10 bases line up with TRBD2. V was clipped by 0 bases and J by 8 bases; unmatched bases: 8. This CDR3 region has 16 residues. Germline CDR1 and CDR2: SGDLS and YYNGEE. The chain's CDR3 is CASSVDDSGRFDEQFF. Here the CDR3 DNA reads TGTGCCAGCAGCGTAGATGATAGCGGGAGGTTCGATGAGCAGTTCTTC.

This clonotype appeared many times. The chain recombines TRBV20-1 with TRBJ1-5; 9 bases map to TRBD1. The CDR3 sequence is 13 residues long. CDR1 DFQATT and CDR2 SNEGSKA come from the germline V gene (reference sequence). V shed 6 bases, J shed 7 bases, and the junction held 7 bases outside the gene matches. The CDR3 DNA sequence: TGCAGTGCCATGGACAGGGGTACGCAGCCCCAGCATTTT. Its translation is CSAMDRGTQPQHF.

In its sample, this clonotype was seen many times. The V gene is TRBV3-1, the J gene TRBJ2-5; either TRBD1 or TRBD2 may fit D (5 bases each). There are 14 residues in the CDR3. The V gene lost 0 bases and the J gene lost 6 bases, with 11 bases spanning the gap. CDR1 is LGHDT, CDR2 YNNKEL, per germline (reference sequence). The CDR3 nucleotides read TGTGCCAGCAGCCAAGATGTGGGGACGCAGACCCAGTACTTC. Translating gives CASSQDVGTQTQYF.

This clonotype was counted only a few times. The chain recombines TRBV4-1 with TRBJ2-1; the D is unclear. Germline V CDR1 and CDR2: MGHRA, YSYEKL. The V end was cut by 1 base, the J end by 9 bases, with 13 bases between. The CDR3 length is 14 residues. Here the CDR3 reads CASSQGGDGREQFF. CDR3 DNA: TGCGCCAGCAGCCAAGGTGGGGATGGTCGTGAGCAGTTCTTC.

The chain links TRBV20-1 to TRBJ2-7, with 7 bases matching TRBD1. With V trimmed by 5 bases and J by 2 bases, 9 bases remained unmatched. The CDR3 runs 14 residues. Germline V gene sequence: CDR1 DFQATT, CDR2 SNEGSKA (reference sequence). The CDR3: CSASSLGGPYEQYF. The CDR3 nucleotides read TGCAGTGCTTCCAGTCTAGGGGGCCCCTACGAGCAGTACTTC.

This clonotype came up many times. The V gene is TRBV28, the J gene TRBJ2-7, with D uncertain. The V gene's germline CDR1 is MDHEN and CDR2 SYDVKM. The length of the CDR3 is 17 residues. Trimming removed 2 bases at V and 0 bases at J, with 17 bases between. In nucleotides, the CDR3 is TGTGCCAGCAGTTTACTGACTCGCATCTCCCTCTCCTACGAGCAGTACTTC. Its protein product is CASSLLTRISLSYEQYF.

V and J are TRBV27 and TRBJ1-6; TRBD1 agrees at 9 bases. The V gene's germline CDR1 is MNHEY and CDR2 SMNVEV (reference sequence). This CDR3 has 15 residues. With V trimmed by 4 bases and J by 5 bases, 3 bases remained unmatched. The CDR3 is CASSSWDRDNSPLHF. DNA of the CDR3: TGTGCCAGCAGTTCCTGGGACAGGGATAATTCACCCCTCCACTTT.

The gene calls are TRBV20-1 and TRBJ2-3, with no clear D. Trimming left V 0 bases short and J 4 bases short, with 5 bases between. The CDR3 covers 12 residues. CDR1 DFQATT and CDR2 SNEGSKA come from the germline V gene (reference sequence). CDR3 protein: CSARDSADTQYF. The DNA for the CDR3 is TGCAGTGCTAGAGATTCCGCAGATACGCAGTATTTT.

The chain is built from TRBV14 and TRBJ1-1; weak D call: TRBD1 (5 bases). The germline V gene has CDR1 SGHDN and CDR2 FVKESK. This CDR3 has 11 residues. V was shortened by 4 bases and J by 8 bases, with 8 bases between the two germline ends. The CDR3: CASSRTSEAFF. The CDR3, as DNA: TGTGCCAGCAGCCGGACATCGGAAGCTTTCTTT.

This clonotype came up many times. J is TRBJ1-1 and V is TRBV5-1, with 7 positions matching TRBD1. This CDR3 contains 15 residues. The germline V gene encodes CDR1 SGHRS and CDR2 YFSETQ. V shed 0 bases and J 2 bases; nucleotides not matched to a gene: 4. The CDR3 spells CASSLGQGVNTEAFF. CDR3 nucleotides: TGCGCCAGCAGCTTGGGACAGGGAGTCAACACTGAAGCTTTCTTT. Supplemented by reference TRBV5-1 and TRBJ1-1, the full variable domain reads KAGVTQTPRYLIKTRGQQVTLSCSPISGHRSVSWYQQTPGQGLQFLFEYFSETQRNKGNFPGRFSGRQFSNSRSEMNVSTLELGDSALYLCASSLGQGVNTEAFFGQGTRLTVV.

The chain carries TRBV7-9 and TRBJ1-3, with D perhaps TRBD1 (5 bases). Deletions cut 4 bases from V and 0 bases from J, with 10 bases between. CDR1 is SEHNR, CDR2 FQNEAQ, per germline (reference sequence). The CDR3 sequence is 15 residues long. The CDR3: CASSSRTFSGNTIYF. The DNA of the CDR3 is TGTGCCAGCAGCTCGAGGACATTCTCTGGAAACACCATATATTTT.

The chain joins TRBV2 to TRBJ2-2; TRBD1 or TRBD2 may be the D gene (5 bases each). CDR1 and CDR2 (germline): SNHLY, FYNNEI. The V gene lost 5 bases and the J gene lost 6 bases, with 16 bases spanning the gap. The CDR3 is 15 residues long. The CDR3 protein is CASSSDTGYAGELFF. The CDR3 DNA reads as TGTGCCAGCAGTTCGGACACGGGATACGCCGGGGAGCTGTTTTTT.

This clonotype was recorded many times. J is TRBJ2-7 and V is TRBV28; D unclear. The CDR3 extends over 11 amino acids. Looked up from germline, CDR1 is MDHEN and CDR2 is SYDVKM. Deletions cut 8 bases from V and 3 bases from J, with 8 bases between. The CDR3 protein is CASGRYYEQYF. In DNA form, the CDR3 reads TGTGCCAGCGGACGGTACTACGAGCAGTACTTC. Full variable domain (missing parts from reference TRBV28 and TRBJ2-7): DVKVTQSSRYLVKRTGEKVFLECVQDMDHENMFWYRQDPGLGLRLIYFSYDVKMKEKGDIPEGYSVSREKKERFSLILESASTNQTSMYLCASGRYYEQYFGPGTRLTVT.